This T cell receptor (beta chain) was sequenced for a study of pediatric ulcerative colitis. For this clone: Antigen unknown.

TCRdb's copy holds only in-frame clones and misses some; the assay was immunoSEQ multiplex PCR. The table records around 12,000 clones, 77% of them present only once. Study-level findings and limits: Compared with controls, ulcerative colitis showed greater blood-rectum clone sharing. Rectal repertoires separated controls, mild-moderate and acute severe colitis. Two rectal clonotypes were found only in ulcerative colitis patients, all of them. Repertoires came from total lymphocyte DNA, so rare subsets like regulatory T cells may be missed.

Rectal tissue came from one to two pinch biopsies taken at colonoscopy. The sequencing input was gut tissue. The TCR sequence derives from a boy between 10 and 17 years old who was a control in a study of pediatric ulcerative colitis.

DNA of the CDR3: TGTGCCAGCAGTGAGGGGGGGGTTGGAAACACCATATATTTT. Translated: CASSEGGVGNTIYF. The chain recombines TRBV2 with TRBJ1-3, with a tentative D call TRBD1 (5 bases). The CDR3 totals 14 residues. V lost 3 bases, J lost 3 bases, and 9 bases lay in between. The germline gives CDR1 SNHLY, CDR2 FYNNEI.